The sequence of this T cell receptor (beta chain) was determined in a study of PD-1 blockade in classical Hodgkin lymphoma. As for time point: newly diagnosed, previously untreated cHL patient sample. Magnetic negative selection of thawed PBMCs was the method by which CD4+ T cells were purified. TCRdb keeps only in-frame clones here, not all; method: immunoSEQ multiplex PCR. The sample has 22,000 or so clones; 89% are singletons. This CDR3 is built from 13 residues. CDR1 LNHDA and CDR2 SQIVND come from the germline V gene (reference sequence). The V end lost 5 bases, the J end lost 6 bases, and 11 bases lay between the germline ends.

This clonotype originated in a human donor with classical Hodgkin lymphoma. The chain combines TRBV19 with TRBJ2-1; possible D gene TRBD1, 5 bases. The source material was CD4+ T cells from blood. The CDR3 DNA reads as TGTGCCAGTAGTCGCAGGGATCCCAATGAGCAGTTCTTC. Its translation: CASSRRDPNEQFF.